This T cell receptor beta chain is drawn from a study of control samples from healthy donors and cancer patients. CDR1 is SEHNR, CDR2 FQNEAQ, per germline (reference sequence). Trimming pared 1 base from V and 8 bases from J, leaving 11 bases between. The CDR3 is 13 amino acids. The protocol was immunoSEQ multiplex PCR, while the TCRdb copy is restricted to in-frame clones and leaves out a portion. In the table there are 150,000 to 200,000 clones, about 86% of which are singletons. Sequencing was carried out using blood. This rearrangement joins TRBV7-9 to TRBJ1-1; no clear D. The source of this sequence is a woman in her thirties in good health. The CDR3 DNA follows: TGTGCCAGCAGCTTAGAAGGCAGTGAGGAAGCTTTCTTT. This encodes CASSLEGSEEAFF.